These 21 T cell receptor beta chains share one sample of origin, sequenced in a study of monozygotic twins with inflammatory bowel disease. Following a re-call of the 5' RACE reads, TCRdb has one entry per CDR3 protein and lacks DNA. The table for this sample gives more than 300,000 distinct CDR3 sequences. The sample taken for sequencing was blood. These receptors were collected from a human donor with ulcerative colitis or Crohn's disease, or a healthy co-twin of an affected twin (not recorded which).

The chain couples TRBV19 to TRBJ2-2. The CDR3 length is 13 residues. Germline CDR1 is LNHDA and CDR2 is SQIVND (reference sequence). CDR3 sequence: CASSILVTGELFF.

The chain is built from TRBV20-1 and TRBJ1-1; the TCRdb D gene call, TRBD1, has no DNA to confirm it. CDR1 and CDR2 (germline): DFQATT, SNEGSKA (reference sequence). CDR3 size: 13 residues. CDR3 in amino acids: CSASQQGLTEAFF.

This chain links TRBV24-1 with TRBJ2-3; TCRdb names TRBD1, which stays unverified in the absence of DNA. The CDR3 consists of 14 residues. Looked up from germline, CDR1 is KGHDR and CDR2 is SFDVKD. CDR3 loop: CATSAARGTDTQYF.

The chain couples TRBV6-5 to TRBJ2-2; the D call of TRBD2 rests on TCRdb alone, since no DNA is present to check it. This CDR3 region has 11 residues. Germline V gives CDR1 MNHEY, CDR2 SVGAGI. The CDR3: CASGRGIGLFF.

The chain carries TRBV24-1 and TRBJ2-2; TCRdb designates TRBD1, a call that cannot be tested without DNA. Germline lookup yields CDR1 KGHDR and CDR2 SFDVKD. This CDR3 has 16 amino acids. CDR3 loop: CATSDPYRGSTGELFF.

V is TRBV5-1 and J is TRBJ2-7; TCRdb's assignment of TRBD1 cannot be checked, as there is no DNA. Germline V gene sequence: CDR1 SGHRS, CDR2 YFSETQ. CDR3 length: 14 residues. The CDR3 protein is CASRIHRAFYEQYF.

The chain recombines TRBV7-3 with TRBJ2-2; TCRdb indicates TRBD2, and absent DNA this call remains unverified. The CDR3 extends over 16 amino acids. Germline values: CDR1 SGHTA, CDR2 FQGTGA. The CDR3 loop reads CASSLRRGGRTGELFF.

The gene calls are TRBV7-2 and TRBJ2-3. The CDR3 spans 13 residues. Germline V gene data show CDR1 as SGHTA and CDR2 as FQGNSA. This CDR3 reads CASSLQRTDTQYF.

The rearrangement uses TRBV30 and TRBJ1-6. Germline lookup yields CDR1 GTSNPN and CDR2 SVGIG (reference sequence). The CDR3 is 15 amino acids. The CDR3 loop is CAWSVSGMGNSPLHF.

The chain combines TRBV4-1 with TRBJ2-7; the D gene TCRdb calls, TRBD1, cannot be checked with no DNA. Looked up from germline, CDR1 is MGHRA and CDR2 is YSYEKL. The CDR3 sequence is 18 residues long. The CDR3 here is CASSQLGQRGRGRWEQYF.

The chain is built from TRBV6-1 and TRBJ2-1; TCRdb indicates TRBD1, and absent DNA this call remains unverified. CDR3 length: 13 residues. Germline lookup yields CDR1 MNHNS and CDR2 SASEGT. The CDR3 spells CASSAGQLNEQFF.

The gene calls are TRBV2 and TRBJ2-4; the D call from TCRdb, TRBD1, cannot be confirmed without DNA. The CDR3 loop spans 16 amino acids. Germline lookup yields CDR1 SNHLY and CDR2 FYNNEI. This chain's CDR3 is CASSEIQGAERDIQYF.

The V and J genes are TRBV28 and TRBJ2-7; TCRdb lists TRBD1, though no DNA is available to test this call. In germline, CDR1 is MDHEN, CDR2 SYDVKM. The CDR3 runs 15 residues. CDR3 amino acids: CASSRNRGHTYEQYF.

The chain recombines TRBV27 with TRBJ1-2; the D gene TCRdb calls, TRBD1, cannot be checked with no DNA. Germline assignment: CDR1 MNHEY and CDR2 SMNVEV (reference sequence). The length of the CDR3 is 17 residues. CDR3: CASSLSRQGRLNYGYTF.

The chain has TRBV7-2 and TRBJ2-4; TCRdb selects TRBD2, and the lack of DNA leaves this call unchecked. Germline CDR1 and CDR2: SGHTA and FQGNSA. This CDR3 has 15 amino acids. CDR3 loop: CASSFTSGGENIQYF.

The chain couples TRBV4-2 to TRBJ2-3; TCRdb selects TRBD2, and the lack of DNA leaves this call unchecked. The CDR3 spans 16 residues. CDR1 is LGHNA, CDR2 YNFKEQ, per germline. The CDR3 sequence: CASSQLLAGGADTQYF.

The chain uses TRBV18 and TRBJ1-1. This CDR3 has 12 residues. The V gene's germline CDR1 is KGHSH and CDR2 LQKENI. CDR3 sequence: CASSREDTEAFF. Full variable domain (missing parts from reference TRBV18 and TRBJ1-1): NAGVMQNPRHLVRRRGQEARLRCSPMKGHSHVYWYRQLPEEGLKFMVYLQKENIIDESGMPKERFSAEFPKEGPSILRIQQVVRGDSAAYFCASSREDTEAFFGQGTRLTVV.

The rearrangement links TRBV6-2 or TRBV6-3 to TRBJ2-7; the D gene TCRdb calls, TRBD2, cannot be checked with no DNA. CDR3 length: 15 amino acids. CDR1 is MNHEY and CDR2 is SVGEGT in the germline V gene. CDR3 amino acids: CASSPTSGGFYEQYF.

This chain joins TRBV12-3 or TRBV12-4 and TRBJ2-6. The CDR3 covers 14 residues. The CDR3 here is CASSSQSGANVLTF.

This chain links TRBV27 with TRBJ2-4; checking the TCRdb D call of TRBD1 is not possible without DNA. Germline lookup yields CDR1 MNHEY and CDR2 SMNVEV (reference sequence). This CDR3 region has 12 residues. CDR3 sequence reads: CASSLSGGLQYF.

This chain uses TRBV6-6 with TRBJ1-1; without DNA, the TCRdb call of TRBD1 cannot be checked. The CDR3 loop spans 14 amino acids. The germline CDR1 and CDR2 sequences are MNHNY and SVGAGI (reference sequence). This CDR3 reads CASSQRTGYTEAFF.